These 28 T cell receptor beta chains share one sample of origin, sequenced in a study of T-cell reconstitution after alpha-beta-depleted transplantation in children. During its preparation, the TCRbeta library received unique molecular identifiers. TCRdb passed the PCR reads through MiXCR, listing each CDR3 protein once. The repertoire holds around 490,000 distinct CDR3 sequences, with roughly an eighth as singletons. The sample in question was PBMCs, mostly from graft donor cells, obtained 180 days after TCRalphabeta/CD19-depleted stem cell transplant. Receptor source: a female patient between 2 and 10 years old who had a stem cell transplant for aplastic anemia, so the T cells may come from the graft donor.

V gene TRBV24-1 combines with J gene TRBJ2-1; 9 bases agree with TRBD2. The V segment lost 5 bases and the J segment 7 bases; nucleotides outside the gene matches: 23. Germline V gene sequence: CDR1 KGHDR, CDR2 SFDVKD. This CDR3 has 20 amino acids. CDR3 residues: CATSVGGAGGFSGRWNEQFF. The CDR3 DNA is TGTGCCACCAGTGTGGGGGGGGCAGGGGGTTTTAGCGGGAGATGGAATGAGCAGTTCTTC.

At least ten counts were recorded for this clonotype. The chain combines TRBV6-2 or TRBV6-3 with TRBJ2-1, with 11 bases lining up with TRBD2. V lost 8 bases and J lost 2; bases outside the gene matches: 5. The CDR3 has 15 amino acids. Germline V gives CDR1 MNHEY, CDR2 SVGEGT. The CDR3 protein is CASFSGRGAYNEQFF. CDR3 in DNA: TGTGCCAGCTTTAGCGGGAGGGGCGCCTACAATGAGCAGTTCTTC.

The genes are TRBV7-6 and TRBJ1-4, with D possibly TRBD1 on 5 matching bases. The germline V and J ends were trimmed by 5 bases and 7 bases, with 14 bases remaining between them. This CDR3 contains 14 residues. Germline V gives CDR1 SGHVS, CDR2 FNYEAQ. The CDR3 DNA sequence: TGTGCCAGCAGCCTCGGGACTACGGGTGAAAAACTGTTTTTT. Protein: CASSLGTTGEKLFF.

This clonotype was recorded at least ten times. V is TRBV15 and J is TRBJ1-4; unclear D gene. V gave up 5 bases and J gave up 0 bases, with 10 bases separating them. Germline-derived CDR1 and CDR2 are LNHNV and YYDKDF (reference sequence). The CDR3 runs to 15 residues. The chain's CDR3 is CATSLRLATNEKLFF. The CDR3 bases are TGTGCCACCAGCCTCCGTCTGGCAACTAATGAAAAACTGTTTTTT.

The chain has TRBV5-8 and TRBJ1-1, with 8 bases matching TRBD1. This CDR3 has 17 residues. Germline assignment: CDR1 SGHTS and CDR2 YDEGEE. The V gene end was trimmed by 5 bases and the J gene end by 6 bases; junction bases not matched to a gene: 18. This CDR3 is CASRNYRGTSSVAEAFF. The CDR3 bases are TGTGCCAGCAGAAACTACAGGGGGACCAGTTCGGTAGCTGAAGCTTTCTTT.

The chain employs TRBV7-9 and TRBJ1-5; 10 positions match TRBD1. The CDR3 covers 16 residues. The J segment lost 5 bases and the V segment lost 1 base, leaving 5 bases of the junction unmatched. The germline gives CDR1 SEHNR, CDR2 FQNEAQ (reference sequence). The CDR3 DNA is TGTGCCAGCAGCTTAGGGACAGGGGGTGGTGATCAGCCCCAGCATTTT. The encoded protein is CASSLGTGGGDQPQHF.

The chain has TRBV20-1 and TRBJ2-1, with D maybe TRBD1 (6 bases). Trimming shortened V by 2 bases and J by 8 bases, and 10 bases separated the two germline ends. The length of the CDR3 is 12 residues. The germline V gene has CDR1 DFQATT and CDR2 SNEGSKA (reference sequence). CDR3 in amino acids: CSARWGQYEQFF. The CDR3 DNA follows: TGCAGTGCTAGATGGGGGCAGTATGAGCAGTTCTTC.

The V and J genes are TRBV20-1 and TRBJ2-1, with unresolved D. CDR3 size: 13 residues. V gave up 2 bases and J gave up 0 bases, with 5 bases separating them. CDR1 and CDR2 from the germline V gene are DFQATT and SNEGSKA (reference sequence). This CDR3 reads CSARRHSYNEQFF. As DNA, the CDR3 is TGCAGTGCTAGACGACACTCCTACAATGAGCAGTTCTTC.

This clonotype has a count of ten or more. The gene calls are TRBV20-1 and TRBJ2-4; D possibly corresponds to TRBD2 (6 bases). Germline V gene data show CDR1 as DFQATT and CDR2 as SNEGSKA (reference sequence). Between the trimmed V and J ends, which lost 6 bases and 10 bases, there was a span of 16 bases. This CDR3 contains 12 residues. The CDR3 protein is CSADSRAGIQYF. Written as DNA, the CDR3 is TGCAGTGCAGATTCCAGGGCGGGGATTCAGTACTTC.

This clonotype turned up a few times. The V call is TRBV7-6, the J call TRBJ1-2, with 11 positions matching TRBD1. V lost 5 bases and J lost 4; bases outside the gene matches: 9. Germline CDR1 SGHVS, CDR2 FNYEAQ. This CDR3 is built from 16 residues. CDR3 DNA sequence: TGTGCCAGCAGCCTCTCGGGACAGGGGGTGATCTATGGCTACACCTTC. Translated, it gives CASSLSGQGVIYGYTF.

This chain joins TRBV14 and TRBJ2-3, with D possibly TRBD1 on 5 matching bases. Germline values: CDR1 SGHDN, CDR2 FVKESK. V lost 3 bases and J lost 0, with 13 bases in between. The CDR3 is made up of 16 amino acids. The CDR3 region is CASSHGAWVSTDTQYF. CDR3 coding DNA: TGTGCCAGCAGCCATGGGGCGTGGGTTAGCACAGATACGCAGTATTTT. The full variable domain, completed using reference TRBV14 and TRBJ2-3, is EAGVTQFPSHSVIEKGQTVTLRCDPISGHDNLYWYRRVMGKEIKFLLHFVKESKQDESGMPNNRFLAERTGGTYSTLKVQPAELEDSGVYFCASSHGAWVSTDTQYFGPGTRLTVL.

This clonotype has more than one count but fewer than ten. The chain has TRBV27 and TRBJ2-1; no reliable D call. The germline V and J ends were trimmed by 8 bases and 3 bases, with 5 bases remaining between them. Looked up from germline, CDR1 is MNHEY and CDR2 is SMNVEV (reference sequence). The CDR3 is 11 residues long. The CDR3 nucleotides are TGTGCCAGCGGGGACTACAATGAGCAGTTCTTC. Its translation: CASGDYNEQFF.

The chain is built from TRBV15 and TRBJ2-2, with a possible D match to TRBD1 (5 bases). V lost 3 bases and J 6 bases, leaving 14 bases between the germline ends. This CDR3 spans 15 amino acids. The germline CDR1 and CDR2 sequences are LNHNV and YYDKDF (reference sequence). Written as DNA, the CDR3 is TGTGCCACCAGCAGTTCGAGGACAAGGGCCGGGGAGCTGTTTTTT. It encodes CATSSSRTRAGELFF.

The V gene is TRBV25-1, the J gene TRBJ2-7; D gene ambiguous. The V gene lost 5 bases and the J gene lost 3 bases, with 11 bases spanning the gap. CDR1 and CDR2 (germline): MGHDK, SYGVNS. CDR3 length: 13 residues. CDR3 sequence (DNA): TGTGCCAGCAGTTCCTGGGCTGTCTACGAGCAGTACTTC. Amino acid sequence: CASSSWAVYEQYF.

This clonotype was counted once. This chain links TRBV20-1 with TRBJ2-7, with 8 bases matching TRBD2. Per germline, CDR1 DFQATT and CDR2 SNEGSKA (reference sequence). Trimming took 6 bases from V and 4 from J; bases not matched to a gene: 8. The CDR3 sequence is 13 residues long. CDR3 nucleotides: TGCAGTGCCTTAGCGGGATCCATTTACGAGCAGTACTTC. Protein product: CSALAGSIYEQYF.

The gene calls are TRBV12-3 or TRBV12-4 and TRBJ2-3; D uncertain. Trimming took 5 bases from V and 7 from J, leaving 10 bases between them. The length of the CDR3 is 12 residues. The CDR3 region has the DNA TGTGCCAGCAGTCCTTGGACGAATACGCAGTATTTT. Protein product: CASSPWTNTQYF.

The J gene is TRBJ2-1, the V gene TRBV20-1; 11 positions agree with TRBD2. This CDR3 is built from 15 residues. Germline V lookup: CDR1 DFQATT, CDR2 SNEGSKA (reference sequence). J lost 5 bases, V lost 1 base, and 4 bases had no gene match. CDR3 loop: CSARGSTSGDNEQFF. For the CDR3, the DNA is TGCAGTGCTAGAGGTTCGACTAGCGGGGACAATGAGCAGTTCTTC.

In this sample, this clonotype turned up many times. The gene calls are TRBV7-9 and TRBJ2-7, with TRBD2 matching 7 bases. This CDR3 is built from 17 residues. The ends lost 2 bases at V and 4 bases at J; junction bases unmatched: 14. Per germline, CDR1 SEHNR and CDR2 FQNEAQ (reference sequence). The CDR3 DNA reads TGTGCCAGCAGCTTACGACACCTAGCGGCCCCCCCATACGAGCAGTACTTC. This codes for CASSLRHLAAPPYEQYF.

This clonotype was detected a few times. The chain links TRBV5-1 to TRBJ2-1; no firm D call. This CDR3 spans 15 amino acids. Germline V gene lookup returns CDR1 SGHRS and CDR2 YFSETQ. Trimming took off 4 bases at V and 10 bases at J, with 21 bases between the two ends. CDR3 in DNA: TGCGCCAGCAGCCCGGCTCCGGGCGTTGCTTCGGAGCAGTTCTTC. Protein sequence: CASSPAPGVASEQFF. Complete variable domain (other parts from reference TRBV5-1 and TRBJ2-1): KAGVTQTPRYLIKTRGQQVTLSCSPISGHRSVSWYQQTPGQGLQFLFEYFSETQRNKGNFPGRFSGRQFSNSRSEMNVSTLELGDSALYLCASSPAPGVASEQFFGPGTRLTVL.

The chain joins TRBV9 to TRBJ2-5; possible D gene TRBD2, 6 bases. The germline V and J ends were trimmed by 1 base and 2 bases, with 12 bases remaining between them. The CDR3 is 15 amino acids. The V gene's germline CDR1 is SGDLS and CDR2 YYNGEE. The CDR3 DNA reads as TGTGCCAGCAGCGTAATCTTGGGGAGGCAAGAGACCCAGTACTTC. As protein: CASSVILGRQETQYF. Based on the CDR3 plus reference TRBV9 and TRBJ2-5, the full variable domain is DSGVTQTPKHLITATGQRVTLRCSPRSGDLSVYWYQQSLDQGLQFLIQYYNGEERAKGNILERFSAQQFPDLHSELNLSSLELGDSALYFCASSVILGRQETQYFGPGTRLLVL.

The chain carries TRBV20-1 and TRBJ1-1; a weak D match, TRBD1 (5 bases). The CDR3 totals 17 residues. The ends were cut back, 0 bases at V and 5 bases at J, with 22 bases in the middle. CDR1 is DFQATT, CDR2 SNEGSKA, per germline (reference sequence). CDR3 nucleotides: TGCAGTGCTAGAGAGGCGCACAGGTATATTTCCAGTACTGAAGCTTTCTTT. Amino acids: CSAREAHRYISSTEAFF.

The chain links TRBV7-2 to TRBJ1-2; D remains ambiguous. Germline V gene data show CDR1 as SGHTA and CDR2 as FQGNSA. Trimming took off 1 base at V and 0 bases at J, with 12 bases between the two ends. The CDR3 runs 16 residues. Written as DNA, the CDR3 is TGTGCCAGCAGCTTAGGTCCGCCGGGATCTAACTATGGCTACACCTTC. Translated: CASSLGPPGSNYGYTF.

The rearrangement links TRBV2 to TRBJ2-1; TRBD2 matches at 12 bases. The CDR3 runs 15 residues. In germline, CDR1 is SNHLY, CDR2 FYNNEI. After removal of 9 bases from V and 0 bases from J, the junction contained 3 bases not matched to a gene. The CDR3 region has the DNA TGTGCCAGAGCGGGACTAGCGGGCTCCTACAATGAGCAGTTCTTC. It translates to CARAGLAGSYNEQFF.

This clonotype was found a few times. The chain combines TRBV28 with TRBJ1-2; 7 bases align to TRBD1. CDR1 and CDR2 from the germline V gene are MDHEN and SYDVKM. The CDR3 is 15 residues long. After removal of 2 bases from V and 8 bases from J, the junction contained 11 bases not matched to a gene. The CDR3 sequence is CASSLKVPTGSGYTF. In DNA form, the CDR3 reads TGTGCCAGCAGTTTAAAAGTTCCGACAGGGAGCGGCTACACCTTC.

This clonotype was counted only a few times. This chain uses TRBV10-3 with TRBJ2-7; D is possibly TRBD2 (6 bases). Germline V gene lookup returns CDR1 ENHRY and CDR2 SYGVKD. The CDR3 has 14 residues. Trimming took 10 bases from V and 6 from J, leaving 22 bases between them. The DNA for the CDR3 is TGTGCCACGAGGGTCGGCGGGGCGGCTATCGAGCAGTACTTC. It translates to CATRVGGAAIEQYF.

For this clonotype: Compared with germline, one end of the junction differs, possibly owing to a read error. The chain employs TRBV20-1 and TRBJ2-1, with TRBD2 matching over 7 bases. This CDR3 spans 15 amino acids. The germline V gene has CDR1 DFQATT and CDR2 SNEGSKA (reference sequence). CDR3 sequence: CSARSPVGLAAIGIF. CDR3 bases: TGCAGTGCTAGATCCCCGGTAGGGCTAGCGGCGATCGGAATCTTC.

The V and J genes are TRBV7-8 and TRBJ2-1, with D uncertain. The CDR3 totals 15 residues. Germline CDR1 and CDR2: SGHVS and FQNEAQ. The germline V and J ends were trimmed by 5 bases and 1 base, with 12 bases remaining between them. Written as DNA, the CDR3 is TGTGCCAGCAGCCATGCTGGCGCTTCCTACAATGAGCAGTTCTTC. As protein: CASSHAGASYNEQFF.

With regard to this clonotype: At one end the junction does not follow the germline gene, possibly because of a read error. The CDR3 region has the DNA TGTGCCAGCAGGATGACAGGGGACCTTGTTCCGGACTTC. It specifies CASRMTGDLVPDF. The V gene is TRBV6-1, the J gene TRBJ2-5; TRBD1 matches at 8 bases. Germline CDR1 and CDR2: MNHNS and SASEGT. This CDR3 comprises 13 residues.